This T cell receptor (beta chain) stems from a study of preoperative IRX-2 immunotherapy in early breast cancer. Assay used: immunoSEQ multiplex PCR; TCRdb lists only in-frame clones, some missing. The data hold tens of thousands of clones, with roughly 74% observed a single time. Documented treatment: preoperative locoregional IRX-2 cytokine immunotherapy. Patients received preoperative, locoregional IRX-2 cytokine immunotherapy in a phase Ib study. This CDR3 region has 14 residues. CDR1 and CDR2 (germline): MNHGY, SAAAGT. V was shortened by 0 bases and J by 5 bases, with 7 bases between the two germline ends. This clone was detected a few times.

The sequencing used lymph node tissue, collected before IRX-2 immunotherapy. The rearrangement uses TRBV6-8 and TRBJ2-2; no reliable D call. The TCR originated in a human donor with breast cancer. In DNA form, the CDR3 reads TGTGCCAGCAGTTACTCACCCGAAACCGGGGAGCTGTTTTTT. It translates to CASSYSPETGELFF.